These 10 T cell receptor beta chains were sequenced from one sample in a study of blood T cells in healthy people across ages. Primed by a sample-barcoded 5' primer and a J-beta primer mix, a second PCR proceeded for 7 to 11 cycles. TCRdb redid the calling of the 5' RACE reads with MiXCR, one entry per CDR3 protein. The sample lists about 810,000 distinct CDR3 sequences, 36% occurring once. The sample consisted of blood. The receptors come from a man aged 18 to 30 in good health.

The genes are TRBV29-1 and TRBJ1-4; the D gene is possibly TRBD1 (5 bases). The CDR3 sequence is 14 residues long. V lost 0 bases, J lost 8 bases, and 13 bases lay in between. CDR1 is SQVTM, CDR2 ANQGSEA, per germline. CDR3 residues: CSVEDRDSLEKLFF. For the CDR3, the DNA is TGCAGCGTTGAAGACCGGGACTCGCTCGAAAAACTGTTTTTT.

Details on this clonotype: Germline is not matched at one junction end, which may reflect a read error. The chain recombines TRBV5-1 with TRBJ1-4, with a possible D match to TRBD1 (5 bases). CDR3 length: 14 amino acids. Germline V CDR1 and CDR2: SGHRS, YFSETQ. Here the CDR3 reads CASILSRENEKLFF. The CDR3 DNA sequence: TGCGCCAGCATCTTGTCCAGGGAGAATGAAAAACTGTTTTTT.

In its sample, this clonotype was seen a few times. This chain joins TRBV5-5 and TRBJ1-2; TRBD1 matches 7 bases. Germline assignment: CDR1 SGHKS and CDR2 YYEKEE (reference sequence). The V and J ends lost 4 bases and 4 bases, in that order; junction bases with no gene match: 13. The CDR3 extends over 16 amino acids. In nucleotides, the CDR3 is TGTGCCAGCAGCCCCGGGGACAGCGACGGGAGCTATGGCTACACCTTC. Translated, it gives CASSPGDSDGSYGYTF. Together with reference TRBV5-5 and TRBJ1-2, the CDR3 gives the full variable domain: DAGVTQSPTHLIKTRGQQVTLRCSPISGHKSVSWYQQVLGQGPQFIFQYYEKEERGRGNFPDRFSARQFPNYSSELNVNALLLGDSALYLCASSPGDSDGSYGYTFGSGTRLTVV.

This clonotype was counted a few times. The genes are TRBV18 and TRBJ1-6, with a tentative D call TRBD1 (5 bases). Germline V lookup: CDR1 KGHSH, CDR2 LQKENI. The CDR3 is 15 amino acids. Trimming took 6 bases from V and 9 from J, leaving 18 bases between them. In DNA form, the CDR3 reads TGTGCCAGCTCCCCCGGGACCGGGGGGTCTTCACCCCTCCACTTT. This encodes CASSPGTGGSSPLHF.

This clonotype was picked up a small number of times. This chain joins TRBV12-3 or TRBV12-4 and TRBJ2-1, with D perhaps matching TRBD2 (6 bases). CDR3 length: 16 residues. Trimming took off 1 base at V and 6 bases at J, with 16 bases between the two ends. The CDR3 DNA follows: TGTGCCAGCAGTTTAGAAGCGGGCGTAGGAGCCAATGAGCAGTTCTTC. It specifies CASSLEAGVGANEQFF.

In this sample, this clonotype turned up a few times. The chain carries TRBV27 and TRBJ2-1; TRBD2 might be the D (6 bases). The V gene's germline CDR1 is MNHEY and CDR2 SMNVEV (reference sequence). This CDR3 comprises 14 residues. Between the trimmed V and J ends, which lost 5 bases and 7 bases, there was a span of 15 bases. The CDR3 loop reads CASSPSWGENEQFF. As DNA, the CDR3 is TGTGCCAGCAGTCCCTCTTGGGGGGAGAATGAGCAGTTCTTC.

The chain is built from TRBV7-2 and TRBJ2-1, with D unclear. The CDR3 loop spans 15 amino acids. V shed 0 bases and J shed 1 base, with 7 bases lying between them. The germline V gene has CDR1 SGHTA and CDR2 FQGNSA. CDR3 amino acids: CASSLAARSYNEQFF. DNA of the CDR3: TGTGCCAGCAGCTTAGCAGCGAGATCCTACAATGAGCAGTTCTTC.

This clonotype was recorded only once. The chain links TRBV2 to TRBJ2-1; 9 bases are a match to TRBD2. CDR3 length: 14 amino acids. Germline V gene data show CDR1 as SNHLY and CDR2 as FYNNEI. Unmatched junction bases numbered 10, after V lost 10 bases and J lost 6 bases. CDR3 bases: TGTGCCACCCTTAGCGGGGGAGCCCCCAATGAGCAGTTCTTC. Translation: CATLSGGAPNEQFF.

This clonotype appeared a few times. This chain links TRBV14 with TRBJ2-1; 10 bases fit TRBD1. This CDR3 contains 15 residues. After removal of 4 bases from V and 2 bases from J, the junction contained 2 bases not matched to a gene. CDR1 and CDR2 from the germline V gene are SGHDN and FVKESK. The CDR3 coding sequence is TGTGCCAGCAGCCGCGGGACAGGGGCCTACAATGAGCAGTTCTTC. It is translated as CASSRGTGAYNEQFF.

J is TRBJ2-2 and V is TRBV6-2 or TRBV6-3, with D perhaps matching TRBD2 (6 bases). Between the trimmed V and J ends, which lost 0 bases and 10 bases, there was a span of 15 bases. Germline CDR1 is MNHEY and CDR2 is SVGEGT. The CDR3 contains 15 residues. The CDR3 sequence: CASSYSMEGNAELFF. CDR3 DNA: TGTGCCAGCAGTTACTCGATGGAGGGGAACGCGGAGCTGTTTTTT.